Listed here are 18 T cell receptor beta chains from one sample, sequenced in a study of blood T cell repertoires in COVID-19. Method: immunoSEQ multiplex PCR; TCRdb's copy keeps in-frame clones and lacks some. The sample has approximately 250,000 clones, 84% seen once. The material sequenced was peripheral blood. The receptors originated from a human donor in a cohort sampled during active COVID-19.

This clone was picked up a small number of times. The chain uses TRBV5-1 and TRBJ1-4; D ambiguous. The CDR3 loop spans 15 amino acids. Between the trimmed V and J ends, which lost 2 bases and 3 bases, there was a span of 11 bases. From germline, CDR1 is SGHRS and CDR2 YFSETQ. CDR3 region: CASSLGGKSNEKLFF. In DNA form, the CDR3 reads TGCGCCAGCAGCTTAGGCGGGAAATCTAATGAAAAACTGTTTTTT.

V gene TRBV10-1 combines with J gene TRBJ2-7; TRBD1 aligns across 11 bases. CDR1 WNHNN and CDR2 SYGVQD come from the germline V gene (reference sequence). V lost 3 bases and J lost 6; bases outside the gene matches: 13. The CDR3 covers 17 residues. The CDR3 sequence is CASSDHFRTGGLVEQYF. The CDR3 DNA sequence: TGCGCCAGCAGTGACCATTTCAGGACAGGGGGCTTAGTCGAGCAGTACTTC.

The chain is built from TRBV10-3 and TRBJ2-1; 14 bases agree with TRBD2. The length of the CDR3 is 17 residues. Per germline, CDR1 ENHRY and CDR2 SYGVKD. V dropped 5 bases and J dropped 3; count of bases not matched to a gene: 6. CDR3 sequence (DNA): TGTGCCATCAGTCCGGGACTAGCGGGGGACCTCTACAATGAGCAGTTCTTC. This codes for CAISPGLAGDLYNEQFF.

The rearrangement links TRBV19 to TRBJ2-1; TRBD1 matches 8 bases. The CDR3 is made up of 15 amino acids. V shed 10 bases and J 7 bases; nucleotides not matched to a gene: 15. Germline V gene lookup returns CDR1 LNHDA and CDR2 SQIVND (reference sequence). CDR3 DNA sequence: TGTGCCACCCCCGGGGGCAGGGGGCGAAGGAATGAGCAGTTCTTC. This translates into CATPGGRGRRNEQFF.

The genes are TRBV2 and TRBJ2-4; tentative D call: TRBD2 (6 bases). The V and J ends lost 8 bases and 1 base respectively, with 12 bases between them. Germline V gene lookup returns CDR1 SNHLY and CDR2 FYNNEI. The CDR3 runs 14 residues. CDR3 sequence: CASADYKAKNIQYF. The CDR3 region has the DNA TGTGCCAGCGCGGACTACAAGGCCAAAAACATTCAGTACTTC.

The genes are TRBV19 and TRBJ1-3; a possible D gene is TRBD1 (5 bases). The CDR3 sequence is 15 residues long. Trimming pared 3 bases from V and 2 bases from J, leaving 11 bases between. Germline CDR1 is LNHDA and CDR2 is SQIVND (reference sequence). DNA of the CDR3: TGTGCCAGTAGTATGCAGGGTATCGCTGGAAACACCATATATTTT. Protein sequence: CASSMQGIAGNTIYF.

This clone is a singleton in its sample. The CDR3 sequence is CASSFGLAGGNEQFF. As DNA, the CDR3 is TGCGCCAGCAGCTTCGGGCTAGCGGGGGGTAATGAGCAGTTCTTC. This sequence joins TRBV5-1 and TRBJ2-1; 11 bases map to TRBD2. CDR1 is SGHRS, CDR2 YFSETQ, per germline. The CDR3 is 15 residues long. With V trimmed by 2 bases and J by 7 bases, 5 bases remained unmatched.

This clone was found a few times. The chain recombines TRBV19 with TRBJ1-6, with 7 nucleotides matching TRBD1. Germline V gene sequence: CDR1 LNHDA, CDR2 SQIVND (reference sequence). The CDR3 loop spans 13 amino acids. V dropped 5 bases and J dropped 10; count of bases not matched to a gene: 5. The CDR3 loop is CASSPTGVSPLHF. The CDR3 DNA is TGTGCCAGTAGTCCCACAGGGGTCTCACCCCTCCACTTT.

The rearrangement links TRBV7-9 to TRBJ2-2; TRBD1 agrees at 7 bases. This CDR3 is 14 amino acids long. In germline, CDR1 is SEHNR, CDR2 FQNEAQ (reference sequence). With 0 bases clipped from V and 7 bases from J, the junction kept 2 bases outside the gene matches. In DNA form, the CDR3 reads TGTGCCAGCAGCTTAGCCAACAGGGGCGGGGAGCTGTTTTTT. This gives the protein CASSLANRGGELFF.

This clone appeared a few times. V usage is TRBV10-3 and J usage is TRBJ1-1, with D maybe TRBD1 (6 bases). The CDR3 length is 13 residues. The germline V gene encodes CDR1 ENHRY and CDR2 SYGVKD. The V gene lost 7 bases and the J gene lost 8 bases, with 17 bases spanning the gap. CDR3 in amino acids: CAITKEGGAEAFF. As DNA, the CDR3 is TGTGCCATCACCAAAGAGGGGGGGGCCGAAGCTTTCTTT.

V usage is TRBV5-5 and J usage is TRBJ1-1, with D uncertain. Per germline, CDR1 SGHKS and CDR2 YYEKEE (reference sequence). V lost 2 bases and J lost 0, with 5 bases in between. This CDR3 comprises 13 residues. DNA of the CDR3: TGTGCCAGCAGCTTTACAGTGAACACTGAAGCTTTCTTT. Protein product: CASSFTVNTEAFF.

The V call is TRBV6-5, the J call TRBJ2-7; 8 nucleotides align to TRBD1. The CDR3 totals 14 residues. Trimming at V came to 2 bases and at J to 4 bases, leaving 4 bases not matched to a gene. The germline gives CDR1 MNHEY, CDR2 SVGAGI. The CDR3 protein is CASSYRHRGYEQYF. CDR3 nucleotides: TGTGCCAGCAGTTACCGGCACAGGGGGTACGAGCAGTACTTC.

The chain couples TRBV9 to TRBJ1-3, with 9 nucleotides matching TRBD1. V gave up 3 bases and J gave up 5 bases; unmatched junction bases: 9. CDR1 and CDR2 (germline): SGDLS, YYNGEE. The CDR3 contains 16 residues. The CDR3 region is CASSGRDRELRNTIYF. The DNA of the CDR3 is TGTGCCAGCAGCGGTCGGGACAGGGAATTAAGAAACACCATATATTTT. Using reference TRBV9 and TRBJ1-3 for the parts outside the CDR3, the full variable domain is DSGVTQTPKHLITATGQRVTLRCSPRSGDLSVYWYQQSLDQGLQFLIQYYNGEERAKGNILERFSAQQFPDLHSELNLSSLELGDSALYFCASSGRDRELRNTIYFGEGSWLTVV.

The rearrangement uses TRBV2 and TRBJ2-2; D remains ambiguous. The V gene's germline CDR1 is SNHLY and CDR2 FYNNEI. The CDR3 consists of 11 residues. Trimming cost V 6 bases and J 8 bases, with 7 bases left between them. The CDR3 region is CASRATGELFF. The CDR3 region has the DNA TGTGCCAGCAGAGCGACGGGGGAGCTGTTTTTT.

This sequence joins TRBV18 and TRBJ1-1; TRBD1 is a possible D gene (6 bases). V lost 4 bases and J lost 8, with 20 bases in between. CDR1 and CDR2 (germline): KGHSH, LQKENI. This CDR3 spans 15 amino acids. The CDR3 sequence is CASSLQIGTFREAFF. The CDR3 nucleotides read TGTGCCAGCTCACTCCAAATTGGGACATTCAGAGAAGCTTTCTTT.

CDR3 in DNA: TGTGCCAGCAGGGTGGGACTAGGGGGTCGCAGCGAGCAGTACTTC. Its translation: CASRVGLGGRSEQYF. The V gene is TRBV6-5, the J gene TRBJ2-7, with TRBD2 matching 8 bases. V shed 6 bases and J 6 bases; nucleotides not matched to a gene: 13. The CDR3 spans 15 residues. Germline CDR1 MNHEY, CDR2 SVGAGI.

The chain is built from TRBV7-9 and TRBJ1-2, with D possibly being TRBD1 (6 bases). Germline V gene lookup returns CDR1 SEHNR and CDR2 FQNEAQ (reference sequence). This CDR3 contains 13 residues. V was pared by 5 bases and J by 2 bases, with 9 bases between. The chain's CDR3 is CASSTDRNYGYTF. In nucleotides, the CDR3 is TGTGCCAGCAGCACCGACAGGAACTATGGCTACACCTTC.

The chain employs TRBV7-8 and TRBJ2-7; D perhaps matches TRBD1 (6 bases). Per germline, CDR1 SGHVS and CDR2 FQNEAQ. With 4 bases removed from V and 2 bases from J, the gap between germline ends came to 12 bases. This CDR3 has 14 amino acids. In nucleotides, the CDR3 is TGTGCCAGCAGCTCGCAGACAGGACCCTACGAGCAGTACTTC. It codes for CASSSQTGPYEQYF.